The 24 T cell receptor beta chains in this list originate from one sample, sequenced in a study of shared clonotypes between healthy human individuals. The table came from immunoSEQ multiplex PCR; TCRdb's copy has only in-frame clones and leaves some out. The sample lists around 2.1 million clones; roughly 91% were seen once. Cells designated naive CD8 were CD45RO-negative and were positively selected for CCR7, with terminally differentiated effector memory CD45RA+ cells excluded. Sequences were obtained from naive CD8+ T cells from PBMCs. Receptors were obtained from a man younger than 30 in good health. Some clones in this sample may be carry-over from other donors' samples.

J is TRBJ1-2 and V is TRBV21-1; TRBD1, the D gene given by the table, was not confirmed from the DNA. TRBV21-1 is a pseudogene locus. This CDR3 has 16 amino acids. CDR3 protein: CASSKSDTAFGYGYTF. In DNA form, the CDR3 reads TGTGCCAGCAGCAAAAGTGACACAGCCTTCGGCTATGGCTACACCTTC.

This CDR3 is CASSLLAGVSYEQYF. The CDR3, as DNA: TGTGCCAGCAGCTTACTAGCGGGTGTCTCCTACGAGCAGTACTTC. The rearrangement links TRBV7-9 to TRBJ2-7; 8 bases map to TRBD2. Germline lookup yields CDR1 SEHNR and CDR2 FQNEAQ (reference sequence). The length of the CDR3 is 15 residues. V was clipped by 2 bases and J by 0 bases; unmatched bases: 3.

The sample holds one count of this clone. This rearrangement joins TRBV5-1 to TRBJ2-2; tentatively, D is TRBD2 (5 bases). The V end lost 0 bases, the J end lost 4 bases, and 10 bases lay between the germline ends. The CDR3 consists of 15 residues. Germline CDR1 reads SGHRS; CDR2 reads YFSETQ. Here the CDR3 DNA reads TGCGCCAGCAGCTTGGGAATTGGGAGCACCGGGGAGCTGTTTTTT. It yields the protein CASSLGIGSTGELFF. The full variable domain, rest sourced from reference TRBV5-1 and TRBJ2-2, is KAGVTQTPRYLIKTRGQQVTLSCSPISGHRSVSWYQQTPGQGLQFLFEYFSETQRNKGNFPGRFSGRQFSNSRSEMNVSTLELGDSALYLCASSLGIGSTGELFFGEGSRLTVL.

The V call is TRBV2, the J call TRBJ1-5, with unresolved D. The ends were cut back, 8 bases at V and 1 base at J, with 15 bases in the middle. The CDR3 runs to 15 residues. Germline-derived CDR1 and CDR2 are SNHLY and FYNNEI. The CDR3 DNA follows: TGTGCCAGCCAAATCGGGTCAGACAGCAATCAGCCCCAGCATTTT. This codes for CASQIGSDSNQPQHF.

This chain uses TRBV7-2 with TRBJ2-1; 12 bases align to TRBD2. CDR1 and CDR2 (germline): SGHTA, FQGNSA. This CDR3 region has 16 residues. V shed 5 bases and J 8 bases; nucleotides not matched to a gene: 10. CDR3 nucleotides: TGTGCCAGCAGCACCTGGACTAGCGGGATAGCCGATGAGCAGTTCTTC. It translates to CASSTWTSGIADEQFF.

The rearrangement uses TRBV4-3 and TRBJ2-6; D not resolved. From germline, CDR1 is LGHNA and CDR2 YSLEER. Deletions cut 1 base from V and 2 bases from J, with 6 bases between. The CDR3 covers 15 residues. In DNA, the CDR3 is TGCGCCAGCAGCCAAGCCCTTCCTGGGGCCAACGTCCTGACTTTC. Translating it yields CASSQALPGANVLTF.

For the CDR3, the DNA is TGTGCCATCAGTGGGGTGAGGGGCCCTAACTATGGCTACACCTTC. It translates to CAISGVRGPNYGYTF. The V gene is TRBV10-3, the J gene TRBJ1-2; perhaps TRBD1 as D (5 bases). V lost 4 bases and J lost 0, with 12 bases in between. The CDR3 contains 15 residues. Germline V lookup: CDR1 ENHRY, CDR2 SYGVKD.

The chain recombines TRBV5-1 with TRBJ1-2; 8 bases align to TRBD1. The ends lost 0 bases at V and 3 bases at J; junction bases unmatched: 4. Germline V gene data show CDR1 as SGHRS and CDR2 as YFSETQ. The CDR3 covers 15 residues. The CDR3 DNA sequence: TGCGCCAGCAGCTTGGGGCAGGGGGCCTACTATGGCTACACCTTC. Amino acids: CASSLGQGAYYGYTF.

The chain links TRBV28 to TRBJ2-1, with a tentative D call TRBD1 (6 bases). V lost 5 bases, J lost 3 bases, and 11 bases lay in between. The CDR3 consists of 14 residues. Germline V CDR1 and CDR2: MDHEN, SYDVKM. CDR3 bases: TGTGCCAGCAGTGGAGGACAGCTCTACAATGAGCAGTTCTTC. It specifies CASSGGQLYNEQFF.

The chain joins TRBV9 to TRBJ2-5; D remains ambiguous. The CDR3 sequence is 14 residues long. V shed 4 bases and J shed 5 bases, with 15 bases lying between them. The germline gives CDR1 SGDLS, CDR2 YYNGEE. In DNA, the CDR3 is TGTGCCAGCAGCCCTGGCAGGCTTTCGGAGACCCAGTACTTC. Translated, it gives CASSPGRLSETQYF.

The rearrangement uses TRBV28 and TRBJ2-7; D may be TRBD1 (5 bases). The germline V gene encodes CDR1 MDHEN and CDR2 SYDVKM. The length of the CDR3 is 15 residues. Trimming shortened V by 5 bases and J by 5 bases, and 19 bases separated the two germline ends. The CDR3 here is CASSPREQVSHEQYF. The CDR3 nucleotides read TGTGCCAGCAGTCCCCGCGAACAGGTTTCCCACGAGCAGTACTTC.

The chain joins TRBV11-2 to TRBJ2-6; D perhaps matches TRBD2 (5 bases). The CDR3 is 17 residues long. V was pared by 2 bases and J by 1 base, with 12 bases between. Germline lookup yields CDR1 SGHAT and CDR2 FQNNGV. CDR3: CASSLSYSGSGANVLTF. The CDR3 DNA sequence: TGTGCCAGCAGCTTAAGCTACAGCGGATCTGGGGCCAACGTCCTGACTTTC.

The chain has TRBV9 and TRBJ1-5; 7 nucleotides match TRBD1. Germline CDR1 SGDLS, CDR2 YYNGEE. V lost 3 bases and J lost 5; bases outside the gene matches: 5. There are 14 residues in the CDR3. The CDR3 region has the DNA TGTGCCAGCAGCGGGGGGACAGCTCATCAGCCCCAGCATTTT. Translation: CASSGGTAHQPQHF.

The chain uses TRBV9 and TRBJ1-1; unclear D gene. Trimming took 4 bases from V and 7 from J, leaving 14 bases between them. The CDR3 totals 13 residues. Germline assignment: CDR1 SGDLS and CDR2 YYNGEE. This chain's CDR3 is CASSQDGRREAFF. CDR3 coding DNA: TGTGCCAGCAGCCAGGACGGACGCCGTGAAGCTTTCTTT.

This clone was recorded only once. The DNA of the CDR3 is TGCGCCAGCAGTGAATTGGGGCCCAGCACAGATACGCAGTATTTT. Residues: CASSELGPSTDTQYF. The rearrangement uses TRBV10-1 and TRBJ2-3, with D maybe TRBD1 (5 bases). CDR1 is WNHNN and CDR2 is SYGVQD in the germline V gene (reference sequence). The V end was cut by 3 bases, the J end by 0 bases, with 10 bases between. The CDR3 is made up of 15 amino acids.

The V call is TRBV28, the J call TRBJ2-3; D unresolved. Germline CDR1 and CDR2: MDHEN and SYDVKM. V was pared by 3 bases and J by 0 bases, with 4 bases between. The CDR3 runs 13 residues. Here the CDR3 DNA reads TGTGCCAGCAGTTTTGACAGCACAGATACGCAGTATTTT. Protein: CASSFDSTDTQYF.

In DNA form, the CDR3 reads TGCGCCAGCAGCCAAGAAGGCAGGTCGGTTGAAAAACTGTTTTTT. The encoded protein is CASSQEGRSVEKLFF. The chain joins TRBV4-1 to TRBJ1-4; D is uncertain. The V end was cut by 0 bases, the J end by 7 bases, with 12 bases between. Germline V lookup: CDR1 MGHRA, CDR2 YSYEKL. CDR3 length: 15 amino acids.

V and J are TRBV7-6 and TRBJ2-2, with 9 bases aligning to TRBD2. Germline-derived CDR1 and CDR2 are SGHVS and FNYEAQ. CDR3 length: 17 residues. J lost 3 bases, V lost 3 bases, and 8 bases had no gene match. The CDR3 nucleotides read TGTGCCAGCAGCTTTCTAGGCGGGAGGGCCGACACCGGGGAGCTGTTTTTT. Protein sequence: CASSFLGGRADTGELFF.

As concerns this clone: One junction end does not reproduce the germline sequence, and a read error may be involved. The chain carries TRBV18 and TRBJ2-7; 7 nucleotides agree with TRBD1. The germline V gene encodes CDR1 KGHSH and CDR2 LQKENI. The CDR3 is 16 amino acids. The CDR3 sequence: CASSPEDRVFSHEQYF. CDR3 DNA: TGTGCCAGCTCACCGGAAGACAGGGTGTTCTCCCACGAGCAGTACTTC.

This chain links TRBV7-9 with TRBJ2-7, with unresolved D. V gave up 3 bases and J gave up 2 bases, with 11 bases separating them. The germline CDR1 and CDR2 sequences are SEHNR and FQNEAQ (reference sequence). There are 14 residues in the CDR3. The CDR3 sequence: CASSFSGPTYEQYF. CDR3 nucleotides: TGTGCCAGCAGCTTTTCCGGGCCAACCTACGAGCAGTACTTC.

This clone appeared a single time. V usage is TRBV11-3 and J usage is TRBJ2-5; TRBD1 is a possible D gene (6 bases). The germline V gene has CDR1 SGHNT and CDR2 YENEEA. The CDR3 extends over 16 amino acids. V was trimmed by 4 bases and J by 1 base, leaving 16 bases between them. The CDR3 sequence: CASSSRQEATQETQYF. The CDR3 nucleotides read TGTGCCAGCAGCTCCAGACAGGAGGCCACCCAAGAGACCCAGTACTTC.

The V and J genes are TRBV5-1 and TRBJ2-3, with TRBD2 matching 7 bases. The CDR3 totals 17 residues. The ends lost 0 bases at V and 5 bases at J; junction bases unmatched: 12. In germline, CDR1 is SGHRS, CDR2 YFSETQ. Written as DNA, the CDR3 is TGCGCCAGCAGCTTGGTTAGCGGGCCCATATTCGGAGATACGCAGTATTTT. It translates to CASSLVSGPIFGDTQYF.

This clone came up once. CDR3 amino acids: CASSDGISYYEQYF. The CDR3 DNA sequence: TGTGCCAGCAGTGACGGGATATCTTATTACGAGCAGTACTTC. The V and J genes are TRBV2 and TRBJ2-7; tentative D call: TRBD2 (5 bases). Germline V gives CDR1 SNHLY, CDR2 FYNNEI. V dropped 3 bases and J dropped 4 bases, with 13 bases sitting between them. The CDR3 is 14 residues long.

The chain recombines TRBV5-6 with TRBJ2-5, with 8 nucleotides matching TRBD1. With V trimmed by 4 bases and J by 3 bases, 8 bases remained unmatched. This CDR3 contains 15 residues. Germline V lookup: CDR1 SGHDT, CDR2 YYEEEE. CDR3 DNA: TGTGCCAGCAGCACAACCGGGACAGGAGAAGAGACCCAGTACTTC. Translating it yields CASSTTGTGEETQYF.